The 4 T cell receptor beta chains presented below share a single source sample, sequenced in a study of blood T cell repertoires in COVID-19. TCRdb keeps only in-frame clones here, not all; method: immunoSEQ multiplex PCR. The repertoire holds about 410,000 clones, with around 89% as singletons. Material: peripheral blood. These receptors were obtained from a middle-aged woman with COVID-19, enrolled during active disease.

The genes are TRBV27 and TRBJ2-7, with D perhaps matching TRBD1 (5 bases). The CDR3 runs to 17 residues. V lost 8 bases, J lost 6 bases, and 29 bases lay in between. Germline V gene sequence: CDR1 MNHEY, CDR2 SMNVEV (reference sequence). CDR3 residues: CASRPLKAYSQGREQYF. DNA for the CDR3: TGTGCCAGCCGTCCCTTGAAGGCGTATTCTCAGGGCCGCGAGCAGTACTTC.

The CDR3 region has the DNA TGTGCCAGCAGCCCCCACATTCATACGCAGTATTTT. Protein: CASSPHIHTQYF. The V call is TRBV12-3 or TRBV12-4, the J call TRBJ2-3; D call uncertain. CDR3 length equals 12 residues. V lost 6 bases, J lost 7 bases, and 11 bases lay in between.

This clone was seen more than once but under ten times. CDR3 residues: CASSSREGQLYGYTF. The DNA for the CDR3 is TGTGCCAGCAGCTCAAGAGAGGGACAGCTCTATGGCTACACCTTC. The chain is built from TRBV7-9 and TRBJ1-2, with 7 nucleotides matching TRBD1. V lost 4 bases and J lost 4; bases outside the gene matches: 9. The CDR3 is 15 amino acids. CDR1 is SEHNR and CDR2 is FQNEAQ in the germline V gene (reference sequence).

The chain has TRBV28 and TRBJ1-4; D not resolved. CDR1 is MDHEN, CDR2 SYDVKM, per germline. Trimming pared 4 bases from V and 0 bases from J, leaving 6 bases between. This CDR3 is built from 14 residues. The CDR3 sequence is CASSSVATNEKLFF. CDR3 sequence (DNA): TGTGCCAGCAGTTCCGTTGCAACTAATGAAAAACTGTTTTTT.